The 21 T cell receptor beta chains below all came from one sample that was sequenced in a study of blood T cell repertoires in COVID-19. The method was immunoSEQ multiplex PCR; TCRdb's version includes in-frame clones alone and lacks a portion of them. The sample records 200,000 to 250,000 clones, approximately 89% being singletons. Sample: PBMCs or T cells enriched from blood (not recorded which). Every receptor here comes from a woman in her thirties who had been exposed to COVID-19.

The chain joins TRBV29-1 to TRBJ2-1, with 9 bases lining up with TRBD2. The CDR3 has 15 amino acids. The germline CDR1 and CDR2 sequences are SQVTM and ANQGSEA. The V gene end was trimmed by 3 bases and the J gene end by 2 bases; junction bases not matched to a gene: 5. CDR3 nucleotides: TGCAGCGTTGAGCTAGCGGGACCTACCTACAATGAGCAGTTCTTC. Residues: CSVELAGPTYNEQFF.

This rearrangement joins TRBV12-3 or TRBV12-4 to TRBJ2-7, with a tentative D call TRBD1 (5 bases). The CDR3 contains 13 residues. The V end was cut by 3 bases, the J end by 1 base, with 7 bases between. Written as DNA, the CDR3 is TGTGCCAGCAGTTTTGGGGCATCCTACGAGCAGTACTTC. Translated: CASSFGASYEQYF.

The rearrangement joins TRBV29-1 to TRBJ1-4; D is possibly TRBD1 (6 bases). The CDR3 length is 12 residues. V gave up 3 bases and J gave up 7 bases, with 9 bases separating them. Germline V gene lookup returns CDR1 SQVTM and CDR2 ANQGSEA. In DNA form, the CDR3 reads TGCAGCGTTGAGGGCAGGGGTGAAAAACTGTTTTTT. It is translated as CSVEGRGEKLFF.

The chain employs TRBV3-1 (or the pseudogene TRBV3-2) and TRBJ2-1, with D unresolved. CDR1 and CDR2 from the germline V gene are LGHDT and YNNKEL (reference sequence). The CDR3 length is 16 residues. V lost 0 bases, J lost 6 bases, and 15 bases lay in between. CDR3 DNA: TGTGCCAGCAGCCAAGATGACTCCCGGCGGAGCAATGAGCAGTTCTTC. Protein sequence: CASSQDDSRRSNEQFF.

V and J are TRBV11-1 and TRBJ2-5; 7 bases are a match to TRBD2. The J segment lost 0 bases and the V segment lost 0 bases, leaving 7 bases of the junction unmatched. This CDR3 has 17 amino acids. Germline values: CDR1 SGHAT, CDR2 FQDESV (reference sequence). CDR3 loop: CASSLAALAEYQETQYF. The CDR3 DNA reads TGTGCCAGCAGCTTAGCGGCGCTAGCGGAGTACCAAGAGACCCAGTACTTC.

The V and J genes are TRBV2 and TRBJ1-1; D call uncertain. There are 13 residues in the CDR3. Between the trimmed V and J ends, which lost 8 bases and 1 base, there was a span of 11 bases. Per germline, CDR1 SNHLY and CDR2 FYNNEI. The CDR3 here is CASGVGRNTEAFF. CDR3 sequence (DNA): TGTGCCAGCGGCGTGGGGAGGAACACTGAAGCTTTCTTT.

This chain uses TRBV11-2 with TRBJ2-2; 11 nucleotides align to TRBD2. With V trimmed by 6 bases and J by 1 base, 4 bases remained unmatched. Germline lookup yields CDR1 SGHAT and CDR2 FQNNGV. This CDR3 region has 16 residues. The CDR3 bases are TGTGCCAGCAGGAATCTAGCGGGAGGGAACACCGGGGAGCTGTTTTTT. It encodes CASRNLAGGNTGELFF.

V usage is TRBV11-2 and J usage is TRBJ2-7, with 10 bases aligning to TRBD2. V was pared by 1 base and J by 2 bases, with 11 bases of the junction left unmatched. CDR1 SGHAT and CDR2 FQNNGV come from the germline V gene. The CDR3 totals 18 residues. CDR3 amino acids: CASSLVPPRTSGPYEQYF. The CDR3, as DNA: TGTGCCAGCAGCTTAGTACCCCCGCGGACTAGCGGTCCCTACGAGCAGTACTTC.

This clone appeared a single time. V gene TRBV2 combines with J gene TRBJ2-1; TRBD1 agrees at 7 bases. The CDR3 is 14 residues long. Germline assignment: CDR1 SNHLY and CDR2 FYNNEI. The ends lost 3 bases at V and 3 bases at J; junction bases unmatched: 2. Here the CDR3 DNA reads TGTGCCAGCAGTGACGGGACAGTCTACAATGAGCAGTTCTTC. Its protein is CASSDGTVYNEQFF.

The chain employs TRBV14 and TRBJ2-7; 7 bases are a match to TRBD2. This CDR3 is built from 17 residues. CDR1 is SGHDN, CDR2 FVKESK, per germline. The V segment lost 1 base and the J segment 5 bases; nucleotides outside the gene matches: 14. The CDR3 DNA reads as TGTGCCAGCAGCCAAGTAAGGGCTAGCGGATACTTAGACGAGCAGTACTTC. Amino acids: CASSQVRASGYLDEQYF.

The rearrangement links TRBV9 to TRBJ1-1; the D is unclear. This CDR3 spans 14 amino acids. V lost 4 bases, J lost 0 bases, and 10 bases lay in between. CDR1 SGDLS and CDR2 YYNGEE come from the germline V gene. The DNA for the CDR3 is TGTGCCAGCAGCCCGCGCCCGGTGAACACTGAAGCTTTCTTT. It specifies CASSPRPVNTEAFF.

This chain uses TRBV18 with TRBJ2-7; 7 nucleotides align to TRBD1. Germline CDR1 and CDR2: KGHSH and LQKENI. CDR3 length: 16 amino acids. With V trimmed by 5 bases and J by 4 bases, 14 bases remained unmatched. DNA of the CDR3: TGTGCCAGCTCAACGCCCGGCCGCAGGGGGTGGTACGAGCAGTACTTC. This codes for CASSTPGRRGWYEQYF.

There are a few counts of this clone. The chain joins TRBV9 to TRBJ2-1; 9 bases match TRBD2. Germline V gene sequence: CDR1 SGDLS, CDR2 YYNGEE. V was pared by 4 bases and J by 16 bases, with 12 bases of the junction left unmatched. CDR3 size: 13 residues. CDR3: CASSPAGREGLFF. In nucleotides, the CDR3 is TGTGCCAGCAGCCCCGCGGGGCGGGAGGGCCTCTTCTTC.

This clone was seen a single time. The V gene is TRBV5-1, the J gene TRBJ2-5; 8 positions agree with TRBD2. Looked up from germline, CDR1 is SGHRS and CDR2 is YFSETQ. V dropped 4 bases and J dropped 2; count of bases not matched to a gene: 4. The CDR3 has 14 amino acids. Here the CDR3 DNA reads TGCGCCAGCAGCATGGGGACTAGTCAAGAGACCCAGTACTTC. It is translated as CASSMGTSQETQYF.

CDR3 in amino acids: CASSEDTGAYHTIYF. The CDR3, as DNA: TGTGCCAGCAGTGAAGATACAGGGGCCTATCACACCATATATTTT. This sequence joins TRBV6-1 and TRBJ1-3, with 7 positions matching TRBD1. Losses at the gene ends were 1 base for V and 8 bases for J; bases not matched to a gene: 8. Germline V gene sequence: CDR1 MNHNS, CDR2 SASEGT. CDR3 length equals 15 residues.

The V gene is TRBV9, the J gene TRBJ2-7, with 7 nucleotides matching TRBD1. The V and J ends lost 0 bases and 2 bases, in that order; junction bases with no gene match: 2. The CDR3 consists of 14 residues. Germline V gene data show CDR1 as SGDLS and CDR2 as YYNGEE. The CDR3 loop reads CASSVGGQTYEQYF. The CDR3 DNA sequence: TGTGCCAGCAGCGTAGGGGGACAGACCTACGAGCAGTACTTC.

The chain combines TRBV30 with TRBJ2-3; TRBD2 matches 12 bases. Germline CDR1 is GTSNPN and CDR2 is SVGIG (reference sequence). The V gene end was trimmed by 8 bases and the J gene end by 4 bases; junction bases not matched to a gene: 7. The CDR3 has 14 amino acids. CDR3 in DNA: TGTGCCCGAAGACTAGCGGGAGTGGCAGATACGCAGTATTTT. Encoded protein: CARRLAGVADTQYF. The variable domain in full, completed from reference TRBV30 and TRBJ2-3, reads SQTIHQWPATLVQPVGSPLSLECTVEGTSNPNLYWYRQAAGRGLQLLFYSVGIGQISSEVPQNLSASRPQDRQFILSSKKLLLSDSGFYLCARRLAGVADTQYFGPGTRLTVL.

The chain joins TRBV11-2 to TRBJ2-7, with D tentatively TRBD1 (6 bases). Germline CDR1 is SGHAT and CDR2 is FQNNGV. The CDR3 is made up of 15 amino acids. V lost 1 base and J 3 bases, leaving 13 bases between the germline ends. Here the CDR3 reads CASSLVRGRDYEQYF. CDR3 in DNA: TGTGCCAGCAGCTTAGTCAGGGGCAGGGACTACGAGCAGTACTTC.

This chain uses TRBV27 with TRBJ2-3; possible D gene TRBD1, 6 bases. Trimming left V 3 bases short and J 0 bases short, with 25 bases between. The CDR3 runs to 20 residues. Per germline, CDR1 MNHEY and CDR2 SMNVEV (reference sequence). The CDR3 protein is CASSLRPEDSWSRSTDTQYF. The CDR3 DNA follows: TGTGCCAGCAGTTTGCGGCCCGAGGACAGCTGGAGCCGCAGCACAGATACGCAGTATTTT.

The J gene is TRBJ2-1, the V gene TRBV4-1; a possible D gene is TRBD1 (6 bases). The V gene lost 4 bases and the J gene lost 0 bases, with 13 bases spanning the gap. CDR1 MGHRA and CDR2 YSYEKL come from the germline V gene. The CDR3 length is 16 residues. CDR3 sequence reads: CASSRPQGSSYNEQFF. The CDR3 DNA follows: TGCGCCAGCAGCCGTCCCCAGGGGAGCTCCTACAATGAGCAGTTCTTC.

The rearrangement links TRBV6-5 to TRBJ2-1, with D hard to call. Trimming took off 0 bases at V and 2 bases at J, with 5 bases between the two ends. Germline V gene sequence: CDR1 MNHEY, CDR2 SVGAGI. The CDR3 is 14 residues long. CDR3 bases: TGTGCCAGCAGTTACTCGTCGGCCTACAATGAGCAGTTCTTC. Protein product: CASSYSSAYNEQFF.